The 29 T cell receptor beta chains in this list originate from one sample, sequenced in a study of radiotherapy plus CTLA-4 blockade in lung cancer. Method: immunoSEQ multiplex PCR; TCRdb's copy keeps in-frame clones and lacks some. This table holds over 70,000 clones, approximately 84% found once. The sequencing here drew on peripheral blood, taken from a patient treated with radiotherapy plus ipilimumab. The receptor set was obtained from a human donor with non-small cell lung cancer who had a partial response to radiotherapy plus ipilimumab.

This chain uses TRBV2 with TRBJ2-7; 13 bases fit TRBD2. V was clipped by 6 bases and J by 0 bases; unmatched bases: 11. This CDR3 is built from 18 residues. Germline V gives CDR1 SNHLY, CDR2 FYNNEI. For the CDR3, the DNA is TGTGCCAGCAGGGAAACTAGCGGGAGGGCCAAAGCCTCCTACGAGCAGTACTTC. It specifies CASRETSGRAKASYEQYF.

V usage is TRBV27 and J usage is TRBJ2-7, with D maybe TRBD2 (5 bases). V was clipped by 0 bases and J by 0 bases, with 12 bases between them. Germline values: CDR1 MNHEY, CDR2 SMNVEV (reference sequence). CDR3 length: 16 residues. The CDR3 sequence: CASSLSASGSSYEQYF. The CDR3 nucleotides are TGTGCCAGCAGTTTATCGGCGAGCGGAAGCTCCTACGAGCAGTACTTC.

The V and J genes are TRBV5-1 and TRBJ2-5, with D uncertain. The CDR3 length is 14 residues. Deletions cut 0 bases from V and 3 bases from J, with 9 bases between. Germline CDR1 is SGHRS and CDR2 is YFSETQ. The CDR3 is CASSLAVVEETQYF. In DNA form, the CDR3 reads TGCGCCAGCAGCTTGGCCGTGGTAGAAGAGACCCAGTACTTC.

The rearrangement joins TRBV5-1 to TRBJ2-1; D gene ambiguous. Germline V gives CDR1 SGHRS, CDR2 YFSETQ. There are 16 residues in the CDR3. The germline V and J ends were trimmed by 0 bases and 3 bases, with 13 bases remaining between them. The CDR3 sequence is CASSLDGWNLYNEQFF. The CDR3 nucleotides are TGCGCCAGCAGCTTGGACGGGTGGAACCTCTACAATGAGCAGTTCTTC. Supplemented by reference TRBV5-1 and TRBJ2-1, the full variable domain reads KAGVTQTPRYLIKTRGQQVTLSCSPISGHRSVSWYQQTPGQGLQFLFEYFSETQRNKGNFPGRFSGRQFSNSRSEMNVSTLELGDSALYLCASSLDGWNLYNEQFFGPGTRLTVL.

The J gene is TRBJ2-1, the V gene TRBV9; a possible D gene is TRBD1 (5 bases). The CDR3 totals 13 residues. The V gene's germline CDR1 is SGDLS and CDR2 YYNGEE. V was pared by 1 base and J by 7 bases, with 9 bases between. The CDR3 reads CASSVRGANEQFF. In DNA, the CDR3 is TGTGCCAGCAGCGTAAGGGGCGCGAATGAGCAGTTCTTC.

This clone occurred once. The chain employs TRBV6-5 and TRBJ1-6; D unclear. The V and J ends lost 2 bases and 8 bases respectively, with 4 bases between them. Germline CDR1 is MNHEY and CDR2 is SVGAGI. The CDR3 is 12 amino acids. CDR3 loop: CASSYRDSPLHF. The CDR3 region has the DNA TGTGCCAGCAGTTACAGAGATTCACCCCTCCACTTT.

V and J are TRBV7-9 and TRBJ2-5; D perhaps matches TRBD2 (5 bases). Germline CDR1 SEHNR, CDR2 FQNEAQ (reference sequence). V gave up 10 bases and J gave up 5 bases, with 11 bases separating them. The CDR3 is 11 residues long. The CDR3 loop is CATTTGETQYF. CDR3 nucleotide sequence: TGTGCCACCACCACGGGGGAGACCCAGTACTTC.

The chain uses TRBV6-5 and TRBJ2-1; D possibly corresponds to TRBD1 (5 bases). The CDR3 length is 14 residues. Germline CDR1 is MNHEY and CDR2 is SVGAGI. V dropped 7 bases and J dropped 6 bases, with 16 bases sitting between them. The CDR3 protein is CASTPMQGLNEQFF. In DNA, the CDR3 is TGTGCCAGCACCCCCATGCAGGGCCTCAATGAGCAGTTCTTC.

This sequence joins TRBV27 and TRBJ1-6; 8 bases fit TRBD1. Germline V gene lookup returns CDR1 MNHEY and CDR2 SMNVEV (reference sequence). CDR3 length equals 15 residues. The ends lost 6 bases at V and 7 bases at J; junction bases unmatched: 8. CDR3 amino acids: CASSTRDRRNSPLHF. In nucleotides, the CDR3 is TGTGCCAGCAGCACCAGGGACAGGAGAAATTCACCCCTCCACTTT.

The chain joins TRBV4-2 to TRBJ2-1, with unresolved D. Trimming pared 0 bases from V and 5 bases from J, leaving 11 bases between. Germline CDR1 is LGHNA and CDR2 is YNFKEQ. The CDR3 runs to 15 residues. CDR3 amino acids: CASSQDQSPDNEQFF. The CDR3 DNA reads TGTGCCAGCAGCCAAGATCAGTCCCCAGACAATGAGCAGTTCTTC.

V gene TRBV4-1 combines with J gene TRBJ2-3; 9 bases agree with TRBD2. The trim removed 8 bases at V and 7 bases at J, leaving 16 bases unmatched. There are 16 residues in the CDR3. Germline CDR1 is MGHRA and CDR2 is YSYEKL. The CDR3 loop is CASSEGLSGRRNTQYF. The DNA for the CDR3 is TGCGCCAGCTCGGAGGGCCTTAGCGGGAGAAGAAATACGCAGTATTTT.

The chain links TRBV28 to TRBJ2-1, with D possibly being TRBD2 (5 bases). Per the germline V gene, CDR1 is MDHEN and CDR2 is SYDVKM. V was cut by 7 bases and J by 1 base, with 17 bases left in between. The CDR3 covers 16 residues. The CDR3 region is CASIPGGSASYNEQFF. DNA of the CDR3: TGTGCCAGCATCCCGGGTGGTAGCGCGTCCTACAATGAGCAGTTCTTC.

The chain uses TRBV9 and TRBJ2-3; D is perhaps TRBD2 (6 bases). Germline-derived CDR1 and CDR2 are SGDLS and YYNGEE. The length of the CDR3 is 13 residues. V dropped 1 base and J dropped 6 bases, with 9 bases sitting between them. DNA for the CDR3: TGTGCCAGCAGCGTACAGGGACTGGATACGCAGTATTTT. It is translated as CASSVQGLDTQYF.

This clone has a single count. The CDR3 nucleotides are TGTGCCAGCAGTTCCAGGAACACCGGGGAGCTGTTTTTT. Translation gives CASSSRNTGELFF. The chain carries TRBV6-5 and TRBJ2-2; no definite D call. This CDR3 region has 13 residues. The V gene lost 4 bases and the J gene lost 1 base, with 4 bases spanning the gap. CDR1 is MNHEY and CDR2 is SVGAGI in the germline V gene.

This chain links TRBV28 with TRBJ2-2; perhaps TRBD2 as D (5 bases). This CDR3 comprises 14 residues. The V end was cut by 6 bases, the J end by 4 bases, with 12 bases between. Germline V gives CDR1 MDHEN, CDR2 SYDVKM. The DNA of the CDR3 is TGTGCCAGCAGAAAGCGGTCGGTCACCGGGGAGCTGTTTTTT. Amino acids: CASRKRSVTGELFF.

Only one count was recorded for this clone. The chain has TRBV30 and TRBJ2-1; 8 nucleotides align to TRBD2. The germline V gene has CDR1 GTSNPN and CDR2 SVGIG (reference sequence). This CDR3 spans 14 amino acids. Trimming at V came to 1 base and at J to 7 bases, leaving 6 bases not matched to a gene. The CDR3 region is CAWSAGGMRNEQFF. The DNA of the CDR3 is TGTGCCTGGAGTGCGGGAGGGATGAGAAATGAGCAGTTCTTC.

For the CDR3, the DNA is TGCGCCAGCAGCTATGATCGTGCTCGGAGTACCGGGGAGCTGTTTTTT. Translated: CASSYDRARSTGELFF. The rearrangement joins TRBV4-3 to TRBJ2-2; D not resolved. CDR1 and CDR2 from the germline V gene are LGHNA and YSLEER. V was pared by 5 bases and J by 5 bases, with 18 bases between. This CDR3 is built from 16 residues.

A few counts support this clone. The chain has TRBV10-2 and TRBJ1-4, with 10 bases fitting TRBD1. V shed 6 bases, J shed 7 bases, and the junction held 5 bases outside the gene matches. Germline V gene sequence: CDR1 WSHSY, CDR2 SAAADI. CDR3 length: 14 amino acids. The DNA for the CDR3 is TGCGCCAGCAGGGGACAGGGGTCGAGTGAAAAACTGTTTTTT. Its protein product is CASRGQGSSEKLFF.

About this clone: Other DNA sequences in the same sample also yield this CDR3. The chain links TRBV29-1 to TRBJ2-7; TRBD1 matches 7 bases. The germline V gene encodes CDR1 SQVTM and CDR2 ANQGSEA. The CDR3 consists of 11 residues. The CDR3 sequence: CSVGQGVEQYV. The CDR3 bases are TGCAGCGTTGGACAGGGAGTCGAGCAGTACGTT.

The J gene is TRBJ2-1, the V gene TRBV19, with D maybe TRBD1 (7 bases). This CDR3 is 15 amino acids long. V shed 4 bases and J shed 9 bases, with 19 bases lying between them. Per germline, CDR1 LNHDA and CDR2 SQIVND (reference sequence). The CDR3 is CASSRATGRFSEQFF. The CDR3 nucleotides read TGTGCCAGTAGTAGAGCGACAGGGAGGTTTAGTGAGCAGTTCTTC.

J is TRBJ2-1 and V is TRBV30; D unresolved. Germline loops: CDR1 GTSNPN, CDR2 SVGIG (reference sequence). Trimming shortened V by 2 bases and J by 10 bases, and 12 bases separated the two germline ends. The CDR3 consists of 12 residues. The CDR3 spells CAWSPLHQEQFF. The CDR3 DNA reads TGTGCCTGGAGTCCCTTACACCAGGAGCAGTTCTTC.

The gene calls are TRBV30 and TRBJ1-4; weak D call: TRBD1 (5 bases). Germline loops: CDR1 GTSNPN, CDR2 SVGIG (reference sequence). V lost 2 bases and J lost 8, with 18 bases in between. The CDR3 is 15 residues long. CDR3 sequence: CAWSKPRTGGEKLFF. CDR3 DNA: TGTGCCTGGAGTAAGCCAAGGACGGGGGGGGAAAAACTGTTTTTT.

The chain carries TRBV7-8 and TRBJ2-2, with 9 bases matching TRBD2. V lost 5 bases to trimming and J lost 7 bases; unmatched junction nucleotides: 11. The CDR3 is made up of 16 amino acids. The germline V gene has CDR1 SGHVS and CDR2 FQNEAQ. CDR3 bases: TGTGCCAGCAGCCCGAGGGCGGGAGGGGTCGGCGGGGAGCTGTTTTTT. This gives the protein CASSPRAGGVGGELFF.

The chain combines TRBV6-6 with TRBJ2-2; a possible D gene is TRBD2 (5 bases). Germline assignment: CDR1 MNHNY and CDR2 SVGAGI (reference sequence). This CDR3 is 14 amino acids long. The ends were cut back, 4 bases at V and 4 bases at J, with 10 bases in the middle. In nucleotides, the CDR3 is TGTGCCAGCAGTTCGCCGGGATTCACCGGGGAGCTGTTTTTT. Translating gives CASSSPGFTGELFF.

This chain links TRBV7-8 with TRBJ2-5, with 8 bases lining up with TRBD1. The DNA end is a closer match to TRBJ2-7, so the J assignment may be wrong. CDR1 and CDR2 from the germline V gene are SGHVS and FQNEAQ. This CDR3 comprises 14 residues. CDR3 protein: CASSFPGQVREQYF. CDR3 in DNA: TGTGCCAGCAGCTTTCCGGGACAGGTGCGCGAGCAGTACTTC.

The rearrangement links TRBV9 to TRBJ1-4; 8 bases line up with TRBD1. V lost 3 bases, J lost 5 bases, and 6 bases stayed unmatched. The CDR3 is 15 amino acids. Germline V gene lookup returns CDR1 SGDLS and CDR2 YYNGEE. CDR3 residues: CASSATGEPNEKLFF. The CDR3, as DNA: TGTGCCAGCAGCGCGACAGGGGAACCAAATGAAAAACTGTTTTTT.

This clone appeared a single time. The chain links TRBV18 to TRBJ2-1; TRBD2 matches 10 bases. V was pared by 4 bases and J by 6 bases, with 9 bases of the junction left unmatched. The CDR3 has 16 residues. CDR1 is KGHSH, CDR2 LQKENI, per germline. In DNA, the CDR3 is TGTGCCAGCTCACAACCGGGACTAGCGTCCGGCAATGAGCAGTTCTTC. It codes for CASSQPGLASGNEQFF. The whole variable domain, filled in from reference TRBV18 and TRBJ2-1, reads NAGVMQNPRHLVRRRGQEARLRCSPMKGHSHVYWYRQLPEEGLKFMVYLQKENIIDESGMPKERFSAEFPKEGPSILRIQQVVRGDSAAYFCASSQPGLASGNEQFFGPGTRLTVL.

V is TRBV6-4 and J is TRBJ2-2; D perhaps matches TRBD1 (5 bases). The CDR3 is made up of 15 amino acids. The germline V gene has CDR1 MRHNA and CDR2 SNTAGT. V was shortened by 3 bases and J by 0 bases, with 8 bases between the two germline ends. The CDR3 DNA reads TGTGCCAGCAGTGAGTGGGGCCCGAACACCGGGGAGCTGTTTTTT. This gives the protein CASSEWGPNTGELFF.

The V gene is TRBV6-5, the J gene TRBJ1-6; 8 bases align to TRBD1. The germline gives CDR1 MNHEY, CDR2 SVGAGI. The CDR3 covers 13 residues. Trimming removed 8 bases from V and 10 bases from J; junction bases left unmatched: 7. The CDR3 nucleotides read TGTGCCAGCGGTCAGGGGGCTCGGTCACCCCTCCACTTT. Its protein is CASGQGARSPLHF.